A single sample gave rise to the 16 T cell receptor beta chains below, sequenced in a study of blood T cell repertoires in COVID-19. Measured with immunoSEQ multiplex PCR; TCRdb has only the in-frame clones, and not every one. Among 93,000 or so clones listed, approximately 89% were seen once. Sequencing was performed on peripheral blood. The receptor source for this set is a woman aged 80 or over in a cohort sampled during active COVID-19.

The J gene is TRBJ2-5, the V gene TRBV19; D uncertain. CDR3 size: 13 residues. V lost 7 bases to trimming and J lost 4 bases, with 13 bases between them. In germline, CDR1 is LNHDA, CDR2 SQIVND (reference sequence). CDR3 DNA sequence: TGTGCCAGTATACGGGTCCCGGGAGAGACCCAGTACTTC. The encoded protein is CASIRVPGETQYF.

V is TRBV12-1 and J is TRBJ2-1; the table's TRBD2 call for D was not verified on the DNA. TRBV12-1 is designated a pseudogene. CDR3 length: 21 residues. DNA of the CDR3: TGTGCCAGCAGCTTTGAGGGACTAGCGGGACGTGGGTCCTTTTGTTACAATGAGCAGTTCTTC. Its translation: CASSFEGLAGRGSFCYNEQFF.

The chain is built from TRBV11-2 and TRBJ1-5; unclear D gene. Between the trimmed V and J ends, which lost 4 bases and 6 bases, there was a span of 10 bases. The germline V gene has CDR1 SGHAT and CDR2 FQNNGV. CDR3 size: 13 residues. The CDR3: CASSWAGGQPQHF. The DNA of the CDR3 is TGTGCCAGCAGCTGGGCGGGCGGTCAGCCCCAGCATTTT.

The rearrangement joins TRBV27 to TRBJ2-2, with TRBD1 matching over 9 bases. The V segment lost 5 bases and the J segment 5 bases; nucleotides outside the gene matches: 6. This CDR3 contains 15 residues. In germline, CDR1 is MNHEY, CDR2 SMNVEV (reference sequence). The CDR3 loop reads CASSTGGLRTGELFF. The DNA for the CDR3 is TGTGCCAGCAGTACAGGGGGCCTAAGGACCGGGGAGCTGTTTTTT.

This chain uses TRBV27 with TRBJ2-1, with 9 bases fitting TRBD2. This CDR3 is 15 amino acids long. Germline CDR1 reads MNHEY; CDR2 reads SMNVEV (reference sequence). V lost 5 bases, J lost 9 bases, and 11 bases stayed unmatched. The CDR3 protein is CASSLPGSGSFEQFF. Here the CDR3 DNA reads TGTGCCAGCAGTCTCCCGGGTAGCGGGAGTTTTGAGCAGTTCTTC.

The J gene is TRBJ2-2, the V gene TRBV11-1, with D perhaps TRBD2 (6 bases). There are 16 residues in the CDR3. Germline CDR1 is SGHAT and CDR2 is FQDESV (reference sequence). V gave up 7 bases and J gave up 1 base, with 16 bases separating them. As DNA, the CDR3 is TGTGCCAGCATCAAGTCCGGAGGGCTGAACACCGGGGAGCTGTTTTTT. Translation: CASIKSGGLNTGELFF.

J is TRBJ2-5 and V is TRBV3-1 (or the pseudogene TRBV3-2); D is possibly TRBD1 (6 bases). The germline V gene encodes CDR1 LGHDT and CDR2 YNNKEL (reference sequence). The V and J ends lost 8 bases and 5 bases respectively, with 15 bases between them. This CDR3 is built from 13 residues. CDR3 sequence reads: CASRNQGSETQYF. CDR3 DNA sequence: TGTGCCAGCCGCAACCAGGGGTCGGAGACCCAGTACTTC.

V usage is TRBV29-1 and J usage is TRBJ1-1, with D possibly being TRBD1 (6 bases). Trimming shortened V by 7 bases and J by 2 bases, and 14 bases separated the two germline ends. Germline assignment: CDR1 SQVTM and CDR2 ANQGSEA. This CDR3 is 13 amino acids long. The chain's CDR3 is CSADRTQNTEAFF. The CDR3 region has the DNA TGCAGCGCCGACAGGACACAAAACACTGAAGCTTTCTTT.

The chain joins TRBV3-1 (or the pseudogene TRBV3-2) to TRBJ2-1, with a tentative D call TRBD1 (6 bases). V shed 1 base and J shed 9 bases, with 10 bases lying between them. Germline V CDR1 and CDR2: LGHDT, YNNKEL (reference sequence). The CDR3 is made up of 13 amino acids. The CDR3 spells CASSQGVGGEQFF. The CDR3 DNA follows: TGTGCCAGCAGCCAAGGGGTAGGGGGTGAGCAGTTCTTC.

The chain is built from TRBV29-1 and TRBJ1-3; D not certain. CDR1 and CDR2 from the germline V gene are SQVTM and ANQGSEA. The V and J ends lost 0 bases and 3 bases respectively, with 12 bases between them. CDR3 length: 15 residues. DNA of the CDR3: TGCAGCGTTGAAGATCTGCACGGTGGTGGAAACACCATATATTTT. This gives the protein CSVEDLHGGGNTIYF.

The V call is TRBV2, the J call TRBJ2-7; TRBD2 might be the D (6 bases). CDR3 size: 16 residues. Trimming took off 2 bases at V and 6 bases at J, with 20 bases between the two ends. CDR1 and CDR2 from the germline V gene are SNHLY and FYNNEI. The CDR3 DNA is TGTGCCAGCAGTGAATGGGGCGGGACGGGCATATTCGAGCAGTACTTC. Translation: CASSEWGGTGIFEQYF.

V is TRBV29-1 and J is TRBJ2-1; possible D gene TRBD2, 7 bases. This CDR3 spans 15 amino acids. V was trimmed by 5 bases and J by 3 bases, leaving 17 bases between them. Per germline, CDR1 SQVTM and CDR2 ANQGSEA. The CDR3 bases are TGCAGCGTTATCTTTGGGGGGGGGCTCTACAATGAGCAGTTCTTC. This encodes CSVIFGGGLYNEQFF.

The gene calls are TRBV24-1 and TRBJ2-6; D not certain. The CDR3 sequence is 15 residues long. V lost 5 bases to trimming and J lost 3 bases, with 10 bases between them. Germline V gene sequence: CDR1 KGHDR, CDR2 SFDVKD. The DNA for the CDR3 is TGTGCCACCAGTGCACATTCATATGGGGCCAACGTCCTGACTTTC. Its translation: CATSAHSYGANVLTF.

Only one count was recorded for this clone. The chain combines TRBV3-1 (or the pseudogene TRBV3-2) with TRBJ2-2; the D is unclear. Germline values: CDR1 LGHDT, CDR2 YNNKEL (reference sequence). This CDR3 region has 13 residues. The V end lost 5 bases, the J end lost 0 bases, and 4 bases lay between the germline ends. Here the CDR3 DNA reads TGTGCCAGCAGCTACACGAACACCGGGGAGCTGTTTTTT. The encoded protein is CASSYTNTGELFF.

The chain carries TRBV23-1 and TRBJ2-3, with 8 positions matching TRBD1. TRBV23-1 is flagged as an ORF with uncertain function. The CDR3 is 17 amino acids. The V and J ends lost 6 bases and 3 bases, in that order; junction bases with no gene match: 14. DNA for the CDR3: TGCGCCAGCAGGCACCCCAGACAGGGGTCGAAGACAGATACGCAGTATTTT. It encodes CASRHPRQGSKTDTQYF.

This chain uses TRBV5-1 with TRBJ2-7; 15 bases are a match to TRBD2. CDR3 length equals 20 residues. Trimming removed 0 bases from V and 0 bases from J; junction bases left unmatched: 10. Germline CDR1 is SGHRS and CDR2 is YFSETQ. The CDR3 region is CASSLGPGTSGGPSSYEQYF. CDR3 DNA: TGCGCCAGCAGCTTGGGGCCAGGGACTAGCGGGGGGCCTAGCTCCTACGAGCAGTACTTC.